The TCR beta chain under discussion was sequenced for a study of T cell responses to AZD1222 COVID-19 vaccine. Study-wide results and limits: Seropositive status at baseline applied to only five to seven AZD1222 recipients. Spike-specific TCR depth and breadth grew after two AZD1222 doses.

Sequencing used immunoSEQ multiplex PCR; TCRdb keeps in-frame clones, though not all of them. The sample has about 170,000 clones; about 90% are singletons. As to this clone: The antigen is unknown.

This CDR3 is built from 12 residues. V shed 4 bases and J shed 9 bases, with 12 bases lying between them. Germline V gene lookup returns CDR1 WSHSY and CDR2 SAAADI. The source of this sequence is an adult who received the MenACWY meningococcal vaccine as a control. The chain employs TRBV10-2 and TRBJ1-1; D not certain. The source material was peripheral blood, sampled 28 days after the second dose of the MenACWY control vaccine. The CDR3 sequence is CASSVSRAQAFF. CDR3 in DNA: TGCGCCAGCAGTGTGTCGAGGGCCCAAGCTTTCTTT.